A selection of T cell receptor beta chains follows, all from one sample in a study of blood T cells in healthy people across ages. TCRdb analysed the 5' RACE reads with MiXCR anew, one entry per CDR3 protein. The sample consists of about 580,000 distinct CDR3 sequences, 47% of them appearing once. The sequenced sample was blood. Every receptor here comes from a man older than 75 in good health. CDR3s include the opening cysteine and the closing phenylalanine or tryptophan. A D gene is named only where the DNA matches it firmly. Only part of the rows carry a size: once, few, many, or a class if the clone is expanded.

NA | TRBJ2-7 | many | TRBV6-5 | CASSYGPGSYEQYF | TGTGCCAGCAGTTACGGTCCGGGAAGCTACGAGCAGTACTTC
NA | TRBJ1-1 | NA | TRBV5-1 | CASSLLGDEAFF | TGCGCCAGCAGCTTGTTAGGAGATGAAGCTTTCTTT
TRBD1 | TRBJ2-5 | NA | TRBV10-3 | CAIGPGQGLETQYF | TGTGCCATCGGCCCTGGACAGGGGCTCGAGACCCAGTACTTC
TRBD1 | TRBJ2-4 | many | TRBV29-1 | CSVTTGGGKNIQYF | TGCAGCGTTACCACAGGGGGCGGCAAAAACATTCAGTACTTC
NA | TRBJ2-6 | NA | TRBV7-3 | CASSLMPPPGANVLTF | TGTGCCAGCAGCTTGATGCCCCCCCCTGGGGCCAACGTCCTGACTTTC
TRBD2 | TRBJ2-5 | NA | TRBV24-1 | CATSDLSGGTGGLETQYF | TGTGCCACCAGTGATTTGTCTGGCGGCACGGGGGGATTGGAGACCCAGTACTTC
NA | TRBJ1-4 | NA | TRBV7-9 | CASSLGELVGEKPEKLFF | TGTGCCAGCAGCTTAGGGGAATTGGTGGGAGAAAAACCCGAAAAACTGTTTTTT
TRBD1 | TRBJ1-4 | NA | TRBV5-1 | CASSRQGQGEKLFF | TGCGCCAGCAGCCGACAGGGACAAGGTGAAAAACTGTTTTTT
TRBD2 | TRBJ2-7 | NA | TRBV28 | CASSREASYNEQYF | TGTGCCAGCAGTCGGGAGGCCTCCTACAATGAGCAGTACTTC
NA | TRBJ1-2 | NA | TRBV7-2 | CASSLARRPNYGYTF | TGTGCCAGCAGCTTAGCGCGCCGACCTAACTATGGCTACACCTTC
NA | TRBJ2-5 | few | TRBV6-1 | CASRTPREQYF | TGTGCCAGCAGGACCCCTAGGGAGCAGTACTTC
TRBD1 | TRBJ1-4 | NA | TRBV2 | CASSEALYRGQEKLFF | TGTGCCAGCAGTGAGGCCTTGTACAGGGGTCAAGAAAAACTGTTTTTT
TRBD2 | TRBJ2-5 | few | TRBV7-9 | CASSLETGTSVKETQYF | TGTGCCAGCAGCTTGGAAACCGGGACTAGCGTCAAAGAGACCCAGTACTTC
NA | TRBJ2-7 | NA | TRBV4-3 | CASSQELRTGLSYEQYF | TGCGCCAGCAGCCAAGAGCTGAGAACAGGGCTCTCCTACGAGCAGTACTTC
NA | TRBJ1-2 | NA | TRBV20-1 | CSARVGDNVYGCTF | TGCAGTGCTAGAGTAGGGGATAACGTCTATGGCTGCACCTTC
NA | TRBJ1-4 | NA | TRBV7-9 | CASSFVGPGSEKLFF | TGTGCCAGCAGCTTTGTAGGCCCAGGGAGTGAAAAACTGTTTTTT
TRBD1 | TRBJ1-6 | few | TRBV7-9 | CASSPRQGPSPLHF | TGTGCCAGCAGCCCCCGACAGGGCCCTTCACCCCTCCACTTT
NA | TRBJ2-1 | NA | TRBV7-9 | CASRGANEQFF | TGTGCCAGTCGGGGGGCCAATGAGCAGTTCTTC
NA | TRBJ1-4 | many | TRBV6-6 | CASSYSLVGEKLFF | TGTGCCAGCAGTTACTCGCTGGTAGGGGAAAAACTGTTTTTT
NA | TRBJ2-7 | few | TRBV6-2/TRBV6-3 | CASSYSRTPGYEQYF | TGTGCCAGCAGTTACTCCAGGACCCCCGGATACGAGCAGTACTTC
TRBD2 | TRBJ2-1 | NA | TRBV6-4 | CASSDTSGDYNEQFF | TGTGCCAGCAGTGACACTAGCGGGGACTACAATGAGCAGTTCTTC
NA | TRBJ2-5 | NA | TRBV5-1 | CASSFSARRGSLQETQYF | TGCGCCAGCAGCTTCAGCGCCCGGCGGGGAAGCCTCCAAGAGACCCAGTACTTC
TRBD2 | TRBJ2-2 | few | TRBV9 | CASSVTPRSGRSNTGELFF | TGTGCCAGCAGCGTCACCCCAAGGAGCGGGAGGTCGAACACCGGGGAGCTGTTTTTT
NA | TRBJ1-6 | NA | TRBV3-1 | CASSQDVAPLHF | TGTGCCAGCAGCCAAGATGTGGCACCCCTCCACTTT
NA | TRBJ1-4 | NA | TRBV29-1 | CSAAIGPGEKLFF | TGCAGCGCCGCCATTGGCCCCGGTGAAAAACTGTTTTTT
NA | TRBJ1-2 | few | TRBV2 | CASSEGRANYGYTF | TGTGCCAGCAGTGAAGGCAGGGCTAACTATGGCTACACCTTC
NA | TRBJ2-3 | once | TRBV10-1 | CASSEKSRTDTQYF | TGCGCCAGCAGTGAAAAGTCGCGGACAGATACGCAGTATTTT
NA | TRBJ1-2 | many | TRBV6-6 | CASSYSPINYGYTF | TGTGCCAGCAGTTACTCACCCATAAACTATGGCTACACCTTC
NA | TRBJ2-1 | few | TRBV4-3 | CASSQDWRGELEGEQFF | TGCGCCAGCAGCCAAGATTGGCGGGGAGAATTGGAAGGTGAGCAGTTCTTC
TRBD2 | TRBJ2-5 | few | TRBV28 | CASSAPSSGERETQYF | TGTGCCAGCAGTGCCCCATCTAGCGGAGAACGGGAGACCCAGTACTTC
NA | TRBJ2-1 | NA | TRBV20-1 | CSAPGTYNEQFF | TGCAGTGCACCCGGGACTTACAATGAGCAGTTCTTC
NA | TRBJ2-4 | NA | TRBV28 | CASSPRINIQYF | TGTGCCAGCAGCCCGAGGATAAACATTCAGTACTTC
NA | TRBJ1-2 | once | TRBV9 | CASSTGGSPSNYGYTF | TGTGCCAGCAGCACGGGCGGGTCCCCTTCTAACTATGGCTACACCTTC
TRBD1 | TRBJ1-1 | once | TRBV10-3 | CAIRQVQGDTEAFF | TGTGCCATCAGGCAAGTGCAGGGGGACACTGAAGCTTTCTTT
TRBD2 | TRBJ2-5 | NA | TRBV7-2 | CASTGGRQETQYF | TGTGCCAGCACGGGGGGACGTCAAGAGACCCAGTACTTC
TRBD1 | TRBJ2-3 | few | TRBV7-3 | CASSLYRGSGDTQYF | TGTGCCAGCAGCCTCTACAGGGGGAGTGGAGATACGCAGTATTTT
NA | TRBJ2-5 | few | TRBV6-5 | CASSKEGYGTQYF | TGTGCCAGCAGCAAGGAAGGCTACGGGACCCAGTACTTC
TRBD1 | TRBJ2-7 | many | TRBV6-6 | CASSNRQGFYEQYF | TGTGCCAGCAGTAACCGACAGGGCTTTTACGAGCAGTACTTC
TRBD1 | TRBJ2-3 | NA | TRBV24-1 | CATGDRYTDTQYF | TGTGCCACCGGGGACAGATACACAGATACGCAGTATTTT
NA | TRBJ2-4 | few | TRBV7-2 | CASSLRRETLAKNIQYF | TGTGCCAGCAGCTTACGTAGAGAGACCCTAGCCAAAAACATTCAGTACTTC
NA | TRBJ1-1 | NA | TRBV6-6 | CASSYSFREGNTEAFF | TGTGCCAGCAGTTACTCCTTCAGGGAAGGGAACACTGAAGCTTTCTTT
NA | TRBJ2-7 | NA | TRBV11-2 | CASSFRGLGHGYEQYF | TGTGCCAGCAGCTTTAGAGGTTTGGGACACGGCTACGAGCAGTACTTC
NA | TRBJ2-5 | few | TRBV20-1 | CSATPPGVTKETQYF | TGCAGTGCTACCCCCCCGGGAGTGACCAAAGAGACCCAGTACTTC
NA | TRBJ2-5 | many | TRBV7-9 | CASSFGTTRTRSETQYF | TGTGCCAGCAGCTTCGGGACAACTAGGACTAGAAGCGAGACCCAGTACTTC
NA | TRBJ2-3 | once | TRBV5-1 | CASSLSGPRSTDTQYF | TGCGCCAGCAGCTTGAGCGGTCCCCGAAGCACAGATACGCAGTATTTT
NA | TRBJ1-2 | NA | TRBV15 | CATSRDRAGIYGYTF | TGTGCCACCAGCAGAGATCGGGCAGGGATCTATGGCTACACCTTC
NA | TRBJ2-2 | few | TRBV5-1 | CASSFGTMDTGELFF | TGCGCCAGCAGCTTTGGGACAATGGACACCGGGGAGCTGTTTTTT
NA | TRBJ2-5 | NA | TRBV20-1 | CSALDRGVRETQYF | TGCAGTGCCCTGGACCGAGGAGTCAGAGAGACCCAGTACTTC
NA | TRBJ2-7 | few | TRBV29-1 | CSVFDGTYEQYF | TGCAGCGTTTTCGACGGGACCTACGAGCAGTACTTC
NA | TRBJ1-5 | NA | TRBV9 | CASSPFGEGQPQHF | TGTGCCAGCAGCCCCTTTGGGGAGGGACAGCCCCAGCATTTT
NA | TRBJ2-7 | few | TRBV18 | CASSPGRYYEQYF | TGTGCCAGCTCACCAGGCAGGTACTACGAGCAGTACTTC
NA | TRBJ2-5 | few | TRBV20-1 | CSARDGTNQETQYF | TGCAGTGCTAGGGACGGCACCAACCAAGAGACCCAGTACTTC
NA | TRBJ1-4 | few | TRBV7-9 | CASSWGTGEKLFF | TGTGCCAGCAGCTGGGGGACGGGTGAAAAACTGTTTTTT